This T cell receptor beta chain was sequenced during a study of CD8+CD57+ T cells in acquired aplastic anemia. Study at large: Each DNA sample taken from sorted CD4+ and CD8+ cells came to about 3.2 ug on average. Among healthy donors, CD4+ cells averaged approximately 11 million reads. General study findings and limits: Controls did not differ significantly from patients in CD8+ Simpson's diversity. Between patients and controls, approximately 29 CD8+ CDR3 sequences were found in common.

Genomic DNA served as template for TCR beta VDJ and CDR3 profiling. TCRdb reanalysed the reads using MiXCR and keeps one entry per CDR3 protein. Of approximately 200,000 distinct CDR3 sequences in the sample, approximately 50% are singletons; the top ten hold roughly 15%. This clonotype came up many times. The antigen is unknown. In germline, CDR1 is MNHNY, CDR2 SVGAGI (reference sequence). V lost 2 bases, J lost 8 bases, and 10 bases lay in between. The CDR3 runs to 14 residues. The specimen was sorted CD4+, CD8+, or CD8+CD57+ T cells (not recorded which) from PBMCs. The receptor comes from a human donor in good health, serving as a control. The chain joins TRBV6-6 to TRBJ2-6; TRBD2 is a possible D gene (6 bases). This CDR3 is CASSYRTIPNVLTF. DNA for the CDR3: TGTGCCAGCAGTTACCGGACTATCCCCAACGTCCTGACTTTC.